This T cell receptor beta chain was sequenced in a study of blood T cells in healthy people across ages (dated by TCRdb to between 2015 and 2017). About the full investigation: In model experiments, template switching captured about one uniquely barcoded TCR beta cDNA molecule for every two T cells. Using deep sequencing normalized with unique cDNA molecular identifiers, the study measured how TCR beta repertoire diversity changes with age. The donors were divided into four age groups: young (average around 16 years), middle-aged (under 40), aged (roughly 66) and long-lived (82). To avoid experimental bias, donors of different ages were spread randomly across the sequencing lanes. For two donors (one aged 18 to 29 and one aged 80 or older), the study analyzed two additional independent replicas of 1 million unique cDNA reads from the same blood draw.

CDR1 and CDR2 are drawn from the germline V gene: LGHNA, YSLEER. The CDR3 runs 14 residues from the cysteine to the phenylalanine. Only the CDR3 region is kept as DNA, spanning 42 bases read in frame from base 1. Relative to germline, V is missing 3 bases and J is missing 4 bases, with 4 bases of the junction outside any gene match. The method behind the library was 5' RACE. Sequencer: Illumina HiSeq 2500. The second PCR ran for about 7 to 11 cycles and used a J-beta primer mix along with a sample-barcoded 5' primer. Each TCR beta cDNA molecule received a unique molecular identifier from a template-switch 5' adaptor carrying 12 random nucleotides. Each sample yielded at least 2.5 million CDR3-containing paired-end reads. First-strand cDNA was synthesized from all RNA with the Mint cDNA synthesis kit, primed by a TRBC-specific oligonucleotide. Following uracil-DNA glycosylase treatment, a first 18-cycle PCR with universal primers M1SS and BC2_uni_R was performed on all cDNA. On the authors' methods: For normalization, 1 million high-quality reads, each with a distinct molecular identifier, were randomly selected from each sample. Instead of being binned into consensus sequences, reads with shared molecular identifiers were discarded. MiTCR, run with a Q25 quality threshold and the strictest error-elimination algorithm, handled CDR3 identification, clonotype clustering and error correction. A nonparametric unseen species model using Euler transformation provided a lower-bound estimate of total TCR beta diversity. Starting from the raw public reads, TCRdb applied fastp trimming at Q25, assembled clones with MiXCR and retained in-frame beta chains. Rows with a matching CDR3 protein are joined into one entry that keeps the most common DNA and genes. The V and J calls reflect TCRdb's pipeline rather than the authors' work. Within this sample are some 920,000 distinct CDR3 sequences, with roughly 51% of them counted one time only. Roughly 23% of the sample rests with the top ten.

The approximately 41 donors, aged 6 to 90 years, were systemically healthy Caucasian individuals from Russia. Each donor gave ten milliliters of peripheral blood, drawn into EDTA-treated Vacutainer tubes. Ficoll-Paque density-gradient centrifugation was used to isolate PBMCs, with at least 7 million per sample. Trizol reagent was used to extract total RNA from the PBMCs, yielding at least 6 micrograms per sample. The percentages of naive CD45RAhigh/CD27high T cells were determined by flow cytometry on a PBMC aliquot from every donor. Summary of the overall study and its limitations: Compared with the aged group, more naive CD4+ T cells, fewer expanded clones and increased TCR diversity were shown by the long-lived group, suggesting age selection. Since profiling was done on bulk unsorted PBMCs, naive and antigen-experienced compartments could not be conclusively compared. As age increased, observed TCR beta diversity per million T cells dropped in a roughly linear way, and a significant reduction was already evident by age approximately 40. Because donor CMV infection status was unknown, age-related changes in expanded clonotypes were potentially confounded. Observed TCR beta diversity correlated strongly with the percentage of naive T cells measured by flow cytometry. Estimates of total diversity based on one million sequenced T cells were regarded as lower bounds and as underestimates.

A note on this clonotype: Its cognate antigen has yet to be identified. Per-nucleotide qualities are absent, and no much larger clonotype sits a single base away.

Material for sequencing was blood. The rearrangement combines TRBV4-3 with TRBJ2-3, with 7 middle bases fitting TRBD1. This clonotype originated in a woman aged 60-75 years in good health. The bases are TGCGCCAGCAGCCACGTGAGGGGGCCAGATACGCAGTATTTT. Its protein reads: CASSHVRGPDTQYF.